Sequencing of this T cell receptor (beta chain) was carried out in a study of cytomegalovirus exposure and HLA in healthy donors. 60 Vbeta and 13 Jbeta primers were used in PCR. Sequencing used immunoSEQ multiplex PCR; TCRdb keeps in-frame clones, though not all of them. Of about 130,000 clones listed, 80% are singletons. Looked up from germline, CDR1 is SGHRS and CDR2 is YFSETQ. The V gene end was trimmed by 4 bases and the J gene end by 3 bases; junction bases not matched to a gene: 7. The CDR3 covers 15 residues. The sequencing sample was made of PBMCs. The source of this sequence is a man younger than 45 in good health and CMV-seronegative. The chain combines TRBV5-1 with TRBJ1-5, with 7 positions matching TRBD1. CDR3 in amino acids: CASSPWTGTNQPQHF. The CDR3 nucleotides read TGCGCCAGCAGCCCTTGGACAGGTACCAATCAGCCCCAGCATTTT. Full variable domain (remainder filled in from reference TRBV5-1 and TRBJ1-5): KAGVTQTPRYLIKTRGQQVTLSCSPISGHRSVSWYQQTPGQGLQFLFEYFSETQRNKGNFPGRFSGRQFSNSRSEMNVSTLELGDSALYLCASSPWTGTNQPQHFGDGTRLSIL.